This T cell receptor (beta chain) was sequenced in a study of CXCR3-negative and CXCR3-positive naive CD8 T cells. Study-wide findings and caveats: Comparably high diversity marked both naive subsets, whereas memory CD8+ cells had much lower diversity.

The method, 5' RACE with UMI labels, was used to prepare the TRB cDNA libraries. TCRdb re-called the 5' RACE reads and catalogs CDR3 proteins one per entry, DNA excluded. The table lists approximately 66,000 distinct CDR3 sequences, with roughly 1.5% in the top ten. This CDR3 region has 12 residues. Looked up from germline, CDR1 is LNHDA and CDR2 is SQIVND (reference sequence). With respect to this clonotype: Antigen: not known.

The source is a human donor in good health. Some clones in this sample may be carry-over from other donors' samples. This chain connects TRBV19 to TRBJ2-2; TCRdb selects TRBD1, and the lack of DNA leaves this call unchecked. The specimen sequenced was naive CXCR3- CD8+ T cells from blood. The subset denotes: CD45RO-CCR7+CD27+CD95- naive CD8+ T cells lacking CXCR3 (TNR3-). CDR3 loop: CAARQGAGELFF.